This T cell receptor beta chain is drawn from a study of blood T cell repertoires in COVID-19. Measured with immunoSEQ multiplex PCR; TCRdb has only the in-frame clones, and not every one. Of 180,000 or so clones listed, roughly 80% are singletons. This CDR3 has 16 amino acids. This clonotype was sampled from a woman aged 40-49 years with COVID-19, enrolled during active disease. The sequenced sample was peripheral blood. This rearrangement joins TRBV21-1 to TRBJ2-1; TRBD2, the table's D call, lacks a check against the DNA. TRBV21-1 is termed a pseudogene. CDR3 region: CASRNRSGEYYNEQFF. DNA of the CDR3: TGTGCCAGCAGAAACAGAAGCGGGGAGTACTACAATGAGCAGTTCTTC.